Presented here are 30 T cell receptor beta chains from one specimen sequenced in a study of PD-L1 blockade in urothelial cancer. Assay: immunoSEQ multiplex PCR; the TCRdb copy retains only in-frame clones and omits some. In the table there are around 66,000 clones, 85% to 90% of which are singletons. Time point meaning: peripheral blood 6 weeks after treatment start. Sample: PBMCs, taken around atezolizumab (anti-PD-L1) treatment. Receptor source: a man aged 55 to 70 with urothelial cancer.

The CDR3 DNA follows: TGTGCCAGCAGGGGGGCATCAGATACGCAGTATTTT. Encoded protein: CASRGASDTQYF. The rearrangement links TRBV6-5 to TRBJ2-3, with TRBD1 as a possible D gene (6 bases). The V gene lost 6 bases and the J gene lost 4 bases, with 8 bases spanning the gap. The CDR3 spans 12 residues. CDR1 is MNHEY, CDR2 SVGAGI, per germline.

The V gene is TRBV5-1, the J gene TRBJ2-7; TRBD1 matches 8 bases. This CDR3 spans 15 amino acids. The trim removed 4 bases at V and 3 bases at J, leaving 9 bases unmatched. Per germline, CDR1 SGHRS and CDR2 YFSETQ. CDR3 coding DNA: TGCGCCAGCAGCCCGCTGGACAGGGATCGCTACGAGCAGTACTTC. This encodes CASSPLDRDRYEQYF.

This chain links TRBV11-2 with TRBJ1-2, with a tentative D call TRBD1 (5 bases). Trimming took 0 bases from V and 8 from J, leaving 19 bases between them. Germline V gives CDR1 SGHAT, CDR2 FQNNGV. The CDR3 is 16 residues long. CDR3 sequence (DNA): TGTGCCAGCAGCTTAGATGCCCAATTGGGGCTAGGAGGCTACACCTTC. Translating gives CASSLDAQLGLGGYTF. The complete variable domain, with remaining parts taken from reference TRBV11-2 and TRBJ1-2, reads EAGVAQSPRYKIIEKRQSVAFWCNPISGHATLYWYQQILGQGPKLLIQFQNNGVVDDSQLPKDRFSAERLKGVDSTLKIQPAKLEDSAVYLCASSLDAQLGLGGYTFGSGTRLTVV.

The CDR3 is CASGLTLQGGRGYTF. CDR3 DNA: TGTGCTAGTGGTTTGACTCTACAGGGGGGCCGCGGCTACACCTTC. The V gene is TRBV12-5, the J gene TRBJ1-2; the match to TRBD1 covers 8 bases. The V and J ends lost 2 bases and 8 bases, in that order; junction bases with no gene match: 10. The CDR3 spans 15 residues. Germline V CDR1 and CDR2: LGHNT, FRNRAP.

This CDR3 is CATSRALAGNDEQYF. CDR3 DNA sequence: TGTGCCACCAGCAGGGCCCTAGCGGGGAACGACGAGCAGTACTTC. The genes are TRBV15 and TRBJ2-7; 9 bases map to TRBD2. CDR1 is LNHNV and CDR2 is YYDKDF in the germline V gene (reference sequence). The V segment lost 3 bases and the J segment 5 bases; nucleotides outside the gene matches: 8. This CDR3 region has 15 residues.

The chain is built from TRBV4-3 and TRBJ1-1; D is undetermined. The germline V gene encodes CDR1 LGHNA and CDR2 YSLEER. This CDR3 contains 14 residues. Trimming took 1 base from V and 4 from J, leaving 10 bases between them. The CDR3 spells CASSQARRGTEAFF. The CDR3 region has the DNA TGCGCCAGCAGCCAAGCGAGACGGGGCACTGAAGCTTTCTTT.

This clone was seen only once. The chain uses TRBV28 and TRBJ2-7, with 10 bases aligning to TRBD2. The germline CDR1 and CDR2 sequences are MDHEN and SYDVKM. The length of the CDR3 is 15 residues. V lost 6 bases, J lost 6 bases, and 11 bases stayed unmatched. CDR3 coding DNA: TGTGCCAGCAGCAGAGCGGGAGGGCCGATGGGCGAGCAGTACTTC. This codes for CASSRAGGPMGEQYF.

The chain has TRBV5-1 and TRBJ2-2; D call uncertain. Germline values: CDR1 SGHRS, CDR2 YFSETQ. Trimming took 2 bases from V and 6 from J, leaving 8 bases between them. The CDR3 runs to 13 residues. The chain's CDR3 is CASSFVRSGELFF. In DNA form, the CDR3 reads TGCGCCAGCAGCTTTGTCCGGTCCGGGGAGCTGTTTTTT.

This clone is a singleton in its sample. V usage is TRBV7-2 and J usage is TRBJ2-1; 7 bases agree with TRBD2. This CDR3 region has 17 residues. V dropped 0 bases and J dropped 2; count of bases not matched to a gene: 7. The germline V gene has CDR1 SGHTA and CDR2 FQGNSA. The CDR3 reads CASSLAYLAAPYNEQFF. CDR3 DNA sequence: TGTGCCAGCAGCTTAGCCTACCTAGCGGCCCCCTACAATGAGCAGTTCTTC.

This sequence joins TRBV4-3 and TRBJ2-2; 7 nucleotides line up with TRBD1. Per the germline V gene, CDR1 is LGHNA and CDR2 is YSLEER. The J segment lost 4 bases and the V segment lost 5 bases, leaving 7 bases of the junction unmatched. The CDR3 length is 15 residues. The CDR3 is CASSRQGGSTGELFF. For the CDR3, the DNA is TGCGCCAGCAGCAGACAGGGTGGGTCCACCGGGGAGCTGTTTTTT.

The J gene is TRBJ1-5, the V gene TRBV4-1; 7 nucleotides agree with TRBD1. With V trimmed by 6 bases and J by 4 bases, 3 bases remained unmatched. CDR1 MGHRA and CDR2 YSYEKL come from the germline V gene. The CDR3 has 13 residues. CDR3 amino acids: CASSRQGNQPQHF. In DNA, the CDR3 is TGCGCCAGCAGTCGACAGGGAAATCAGCCCCAGCATTTT.

The chain is built from TRBV28 and TRBJ2-5; D is perhaps TRBD2 (6 bases). This CDR3 has 15 residues. With 3 bases removed from V and 5 bases from J, the gap between germline ends came to 16 bases. CDR1 is MDHEN and CDR2 is SYDVKM in the germline V gene. The CDR3 loop reads CASSFAGSVGETQYF. DNA of the CDR3: TGTGCCAGCAGTTTCGCGGGATCGGTCGGGGAGACCCAGTACTTC.

The V call is TRBV5-1, the J call TRBJ2-5; 11 bases match TRBD2. Per germline, CDR1 SGHRS and CDR2 YFSETQ. The CDR3 runs to 16 residues. The ends lost 5 bases at V and 5 bases at J; junction bases unmatched: 11. CDR3 coding DNA: TGCGCCAGCAGTTCTAATAGCGGGGGGGCCGGTGAGACCCAGTACTTC. Translated, it gives CASSSNSGGAGETQYF.

This chain links TRBV6-4 with TRBJ1-1, with 8 bases matching TRBD1. The CDR3 is 14 residues long. V lost 6 bases, J lost 3 bases, and 6 bases stayed unmatched. CDR1 and CDR2 from the germline V gene are MRHNA and SNTAGT. The CDR3 nucleotides read TGTGCCAGCAGCCACAGGGGGGGAGACACTGAAGCTTTCTTT. This codes for CASSHRGGDTEAFF.

V and J are TRBV6-4 and TRBJ2-5; TRBD1 matches at 7 bases. CDR3 size: 13 residues. V dropped 5 bases and J dropped 2; count of bases not matched to a gene: 2. Germline values: CDR1 MRHNA, CDR2 SNTAGT. Here the CDR3 DNA reads TGTGCCAGCAGTAGGGACAGTCAAGAGACCCAGTACTTC. It encodes CASSRDSQETQYF.

The V and J genes are TRBV7-9 and TRBJ2-3; tentatively, D is TRBD1 (6 bases). Deletions cut 3 bases from V and 2 bases from J, with 9 bases between. Germline V gene sequence: CDR1 SEHNR, CDR2 FQNEAQ (reference sequence). The CDR3 has 14 residues. The chain's CDR3 is CASSLDRNTDTQYF. The DNA for the CDR3 is TGTGCCAGCAGCTTGGACAGAAACACAGATACGCAGTATTTT.

This rearrangement joins TRBV25-1 to TRBJ1-2, with D unresolved. Trimming stripped 2 bases from V and 1 base from J, with 14 bases between. Looked up from germline, CDR1 is MGHDK and CDR2 is SYGVNS. The CDR3 totals 16 residues. CDR3 nucleotide sequence: TGTGCCAGCAGTGAAGGTAGCGGAGTCGGTAACTATGGCTACACCTTC. Translated, it gives CASSEGSGVGNYGYTF.

CDR3 protein: CASSRSGGLVGYTF. CDR3 DNA sequence: TGTGCCAGCAGCCGGTCAGGGGGCTTGGTTGGCTACACCTTC. The chain uses TRBV7-9 and TRBJ1-2, with 8 bases lining up with TRBD1. The CDR3 runs to 14 residues. The ends lost 5 bases at V and 7 bases at J; junction bases unmatched: 9. Germline assignment: CDR1 SEHNR and CDR2 FQNEAQ (reference sequence).

The rearrangement links TRBV28 to TRBJ1-5; 8 bases agree with TRBD1. This CDR3 is 14 amino acids long. Germline-derived CDR1 and CDR2 are MDHEN and SYDVKM. V was clipped by 5 bases and J by 6 bases; unmatched bases: 6. CDR3 in DNA: TGTGCCAGCAGTCCCGCAGGGGGCTTTCAGCCCCAGCATTTT. Its protein is CASSPAGGFQPQHF.

The chain is built from TRBV28 and TRBJ2-7, with 8 bases aligning to TRBD2. Germline V lookup: CDR1 MDHEN, CDR2 SYDVKM. The CDR3 is made up of 14 amino acids. J was trimmed by 7 bases and V by 7 bases; bases with no gene match: 12. Here the CDR3 reads CASTSPGGGQEQYF. The CDR3 nucleotides are TGTGCCAGCACCTCCCCAGGCGGGGGGCAAGAGCAGTACTTC.

V and J are TRBV23-1 and TRBJ2-1, with unresolved D. TRBV23-1 is recorded as an ORF, its role being uncertain. The CDR3 consists of 14 residues. V dropped 11 bases and J dropped 6 bases, with 20 bases sitting between them. DNA of the CDR3: TGCGCCCCACTGGGCGAGAACCCATCCAATGAGCAGTTCTTC. This sequence encodes CAPLGENPSNEQFF.

This clone was found once. The V and J genes are TRBV7-2 and TRBJ2-6; 9 bases align to TRBD1. Germline values: CDR1 SGHTA, CDR2 FQGNSA. Trimming cost V 5 bases and J 1 base; bases outside gene matches: 6. The CDR3 length is 17 residues. The CDR3 coding sequence is TGTGCCAGCAGCCGAACAGGGGGCGCGTCTGGGGCCAACGTCCTGACTTTC. It specifies CASSRTGGASGANVLTF.

The CDR3 loop is CASSIRSGTGELFF. CDR3 DNA: TGTGCCAGTAGTATCCGCTCGGGGACCGGGGAGCTGTTTTTT. The rearrangement links TRBV19 to TRBJ2-2, with D possibly TRBD2 on 5 matching bases. The V end was cut by 3 bases, the J end by 5 bases, with 10 bases between. In germline, CDR1 is LNHDA, CDR2 SQIVND (reference sequence). The CDR3 contains 14 residues.

The chain has TRBV2 and TRBJ2-7, with 9 bases lining up with TRBD1. This CDR3 region has 13 residues. The trim removed 7 bases at V and 3 bases at J, leaving 4 bases unmatched. Per germline, CDR1 SNHLY and CDR2 FYNNEI. As DNA, the CDR3 is TGTGCCAGCAATGACAGGGGGTTCTACGAGCAGTACTTC. It codes for CASNDRGFYEQYF.

In this sample, this clone turned up a few times. The chain couples TRBV4-1 to TRBJ1-5; possible D gene TRBD1, 6 bases. CDR3 length: 16 amino acids. The V end was cut by 0 bases, the J end by 6 bases, with 15 bases between. From germline, CDR1 is MGHRA and CDR2 YSYEKL. The CDR3 bases are TGCGCCAGCAGCCAAGATCTCGGGGGGGCGGGTCAGCCCCAGCATTTT. This translates into CASSQDLGGAGQPQHF.

The V gene is TRBV6-1, the J gene TRBJ2-3; TRBD1 is a possible D gene (6 bases). The length of the CDR3 is 15 residues. Looked up from germline, CDR1 is MNHNS and CDR2 is SASEGT. Deletions cut 0 bases from V and 7 bases from J, with 14 bases between. CDR3 sequence: CASSEAYGQGYTQYF. The CDR3 DNA reads as TGTGCCAGCAGTGAAGCCTACGGCCAGGGGTATACGCAGTATTTT.

The chain employs TRBV19 and TRBJ2-7, with 10 bases fitting TRBD1. From germline, CDR1 is LNHDA and CDR2 SQIVND (reference sequence). Germline trimming cut 6 bases from V and 6 bases from J; bases unmatched to any gene: 11. The CDR3 contains 15 residues. CDR3 residues: CASRPGTGDMGEQYF. Here the CDR3 DNA reads TGTGCCAGTAGACCCGGGACAGGGGATATGGGCGAGCAGTACTTC.

This chain links TRBV27 with TRBJ2-7, with D possibly being TRBD2 (5 bases). V was shortened by 5 bases and J by 0 bases, with 11 bases between the two germline ends. The CDR3 sequence is 14 residues long. Germline-derived CDR1 and CDR2 are MNHEY and SMNVEV (reference sequence). The CDR3 region has the DNA TGTGCCAGCAGTGTGGCTCGGGGCTCCTACGAGCAGTACTTC. It translates to CASSVARGSYEQYF.

The table lists this clone with a few counts. The chain carries TRBV11-3 and TRBJ1-2; D unresolved. The CDR3 is 12 residues long. Germline CDR1 and CDR2: SGHNT and YENEEA. V gave up 3 bases and J gave up 3 bases, with 5 bases separating them. CDR3 sequence: CASSLADYGYTF. The CDR3 DNA sequence: TGTGCCAGCAGCTTGGCAGACTATGGCTACACCTTC.

The rearrangement links TRBV11-2 to TRBJ2-5, with a weak D call TRBD2 (6 bases). Trimming stripped 0 bases from V and 5 bases from J, with 19 bases between. Germline V gene sequence: CDR1 SGHAT, CDR2 FQNNGV. This CDR3 is 17 amino acids long. The CDR3 reads CASSLDRGRRGRETQYF. Written as DNA, the CDR3 is TGTGCCAGCAGCTTAGATCGCGGGCGGAGGGGCAGGGAGACCCAGTACTTC. Full variable domain (remainder filled in from reference TRBV11-2 and TRBJ2-5): EAGVAQSPRYKIIEKRQSVAFWCNPISGHATLYWYQQILGQGPKLLIQFQNNGVVDDSQLPKDRFSAERLKGVDSTLKIQPAKLEDSAVYLCASSLDRGRRGRETQYFGPGTRLLVL.